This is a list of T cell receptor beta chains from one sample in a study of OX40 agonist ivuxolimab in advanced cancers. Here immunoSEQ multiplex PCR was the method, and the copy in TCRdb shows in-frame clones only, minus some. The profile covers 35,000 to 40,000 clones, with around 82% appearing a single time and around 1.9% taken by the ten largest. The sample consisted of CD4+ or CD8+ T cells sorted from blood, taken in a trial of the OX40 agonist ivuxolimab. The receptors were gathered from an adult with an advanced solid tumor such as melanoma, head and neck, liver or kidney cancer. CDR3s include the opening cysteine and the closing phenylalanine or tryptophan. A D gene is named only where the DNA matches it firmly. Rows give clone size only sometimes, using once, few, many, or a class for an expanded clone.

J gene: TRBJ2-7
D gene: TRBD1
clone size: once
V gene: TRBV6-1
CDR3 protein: CASSLTTGIYEQYF
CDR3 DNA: TGTGCCAGCAGCCTAACGACAGGGATCTACGAGCAGTACTTC

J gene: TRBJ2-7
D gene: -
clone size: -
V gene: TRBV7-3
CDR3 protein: CASSTKGPYEQYF
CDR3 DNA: TGTGCCAGCAGCACGAAGGGTCCCTACGAGCAGTACTTC

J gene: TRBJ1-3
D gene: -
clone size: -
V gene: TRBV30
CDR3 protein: CAWSSRVSSGNTIYF
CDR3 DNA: TGTGCCTGGAGTTCCAGGGTAAGCTCTGGAAACACCATATATTTT

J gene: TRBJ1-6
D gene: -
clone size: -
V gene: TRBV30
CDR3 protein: CAWGARINSPLHF
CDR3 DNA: TGTGCCTGGGGGGCCCGGATCAATTCACCCCTCCACTTT

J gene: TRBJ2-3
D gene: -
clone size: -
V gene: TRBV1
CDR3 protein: CTSSQDRGGDWRDTQYF
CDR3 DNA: TGCACCAGCAGCCAAGATCGGGGGGGAGATTGGAGAGATACGCAGTATTTT

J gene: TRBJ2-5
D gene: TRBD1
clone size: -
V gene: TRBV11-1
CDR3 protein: CASSLQGGEETQYF
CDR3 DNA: TGTGCCAGCAGCTTACAAGGGGGCGAAGAGACCCAGTACTTC

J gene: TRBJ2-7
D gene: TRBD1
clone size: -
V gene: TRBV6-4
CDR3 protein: CASSVSTGGYEQYF
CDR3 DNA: TGTGCCAGCAGTGTATCGACAGGGGGCTACGAGCAGTACTTC

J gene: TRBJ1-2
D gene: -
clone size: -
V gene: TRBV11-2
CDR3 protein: CASSFRRGYGYTF
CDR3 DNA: TGTGCCAGCAGCTTCAGGAGGGGCTATGGCTACACCTTC

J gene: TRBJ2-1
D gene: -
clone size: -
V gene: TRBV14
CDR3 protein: CASSQVLGNEQFF
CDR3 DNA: TGTGCCAGCAGCCAAGTCTTGGGGAATGAGCAGTTCTTC

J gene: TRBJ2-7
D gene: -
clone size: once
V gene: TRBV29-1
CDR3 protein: CSVEINTDEQYF
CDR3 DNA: TGCAGCGTTGAAATAAATACGGACGAGCAGTACTTC

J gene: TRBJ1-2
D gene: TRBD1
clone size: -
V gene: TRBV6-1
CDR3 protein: CASTPGQAGNYGYTF
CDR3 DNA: TGTGCCAGCACTCCTGGACAGGCCGGAAACTATGGCTACACCTTC

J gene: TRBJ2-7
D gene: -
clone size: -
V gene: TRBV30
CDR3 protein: CAWSEPGHPNGGKLYEQYF
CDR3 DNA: TGTGCCTGGAGTGAGCCGGGACATCCGAATGGCGGGAAATTGTACGAGCAGTACTTC

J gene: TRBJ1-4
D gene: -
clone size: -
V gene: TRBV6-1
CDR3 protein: CASSGWDVDEKLFF
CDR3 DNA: TGTGCCAGCAGTGGATGGGACGTCGATGAAAAACTGTTTTTT

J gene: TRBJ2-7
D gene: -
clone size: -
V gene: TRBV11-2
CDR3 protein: CASSPTDYEQYF
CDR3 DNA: TGTGCCAGCAGCCCCACGGACTACGAGCAGTACTTC

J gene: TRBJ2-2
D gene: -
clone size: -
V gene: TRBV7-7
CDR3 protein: CASSPRGTGELFF
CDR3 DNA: TGTGCTAGCAGCCCACGAGGAACCGGGGAGCTGTTTTTT

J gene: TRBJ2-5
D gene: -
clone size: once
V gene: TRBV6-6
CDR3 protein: CASKGGYQETQYF
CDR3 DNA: TGTGCCAGCAAAGGGGGATACCAAGAGACCCAGTACTTC

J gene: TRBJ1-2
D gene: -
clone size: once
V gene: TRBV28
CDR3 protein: CASLSGTYGYTF
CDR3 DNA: TGTGCCAGCCTATCCGGGACTTATGGCTACACCTTC

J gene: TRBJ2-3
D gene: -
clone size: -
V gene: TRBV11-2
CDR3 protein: CASSLVRGGLSLTDTQYF
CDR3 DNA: TGTGCCAGCAGCTTAGTCAGGGGGGGGCTTTCCCTCACAGATACGCAGTATTTT

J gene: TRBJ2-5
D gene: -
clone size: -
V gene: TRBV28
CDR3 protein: CASSFRARETQYF
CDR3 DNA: TGTGCCAGCAGTTTCAGGGCCAGGGAGACCCAGTACTTC

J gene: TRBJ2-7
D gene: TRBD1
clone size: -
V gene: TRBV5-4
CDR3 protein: CASSPLGGTGVSEQYF
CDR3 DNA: TGTGCCAGCAGCCCGCTCGGAGGGACAGGAGTCAGCGAGCAGTACTTC

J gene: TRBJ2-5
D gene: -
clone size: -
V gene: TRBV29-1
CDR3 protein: CSVFWGVQETQYF
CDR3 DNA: TGCAGTGTTTTTTGGGGGGTACAAGAGACCCAGTACTTC

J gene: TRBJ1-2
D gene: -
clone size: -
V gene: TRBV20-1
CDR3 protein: CSDPRLYGYTF
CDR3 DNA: TGCAGTGATCCGCGGCTCTATGGCTACACCTTC

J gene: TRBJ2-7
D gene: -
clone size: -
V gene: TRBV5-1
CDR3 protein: CASSWGGPNDEQYF
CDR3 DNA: TGCGCCAGCAGCTGGGGTGGACCCAACGACGAGCAGTACTTC

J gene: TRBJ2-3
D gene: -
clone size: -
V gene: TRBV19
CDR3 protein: CASSIVLMSRTDTQYF
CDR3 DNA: TGTGCCAGTAGTATAGTCCTTATGTCTAGAACGGATACGCAGTATTTT

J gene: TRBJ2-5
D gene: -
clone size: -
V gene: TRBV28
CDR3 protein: CASSTPWGVGQETQYF
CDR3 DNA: TGTGCCAGCAGTACTCCCTGGGGGGTCGGGCAAGAGACCCAGTACTTC

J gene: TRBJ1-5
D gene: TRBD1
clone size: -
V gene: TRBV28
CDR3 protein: CASRPGGPANQPQHF
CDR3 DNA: TGTGCCAGCAGACCAGGGGGCCCGGCGAATCAGCCCCAGCATTTT

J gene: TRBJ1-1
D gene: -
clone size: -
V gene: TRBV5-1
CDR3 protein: CASRQSEYTEAFF
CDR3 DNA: TGCGCCAGCAGACAGTCCGAATACACTGAAGCTTTCTTT

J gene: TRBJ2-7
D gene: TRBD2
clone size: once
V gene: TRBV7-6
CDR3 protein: CASSPGLAVYEQYF
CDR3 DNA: TGTGCCAGCAGCCCGGGACTAGCGGTCTACGAGCAGTACTTC

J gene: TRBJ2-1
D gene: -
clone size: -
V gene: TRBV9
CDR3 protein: CASSTRGSRGSYNEQFF
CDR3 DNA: TGTGCCAGCAGCACCCGCGGCTCCAGGGGCTCCTACAATGAGCAGTTCTTC

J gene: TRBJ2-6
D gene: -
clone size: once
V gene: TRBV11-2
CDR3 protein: CASSQELSGANVLTF
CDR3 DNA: TGTGCCAGCAGCCAAGAACTCTCTGGGGCCAACGTCCTGACTTTC

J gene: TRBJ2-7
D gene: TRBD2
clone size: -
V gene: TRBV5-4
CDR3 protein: CASRGETSGVGEQYF
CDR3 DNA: TGTGCCAGCAGGGGGGAGACTAGCGGGGTGGGCGAGCAGTACTTC

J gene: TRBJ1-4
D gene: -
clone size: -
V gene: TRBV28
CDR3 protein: CASSLLAGQEKLFF
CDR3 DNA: TGTGCCAGCAGTTTATTGGCAGGGCAAGAAAAACTGTTTTTT

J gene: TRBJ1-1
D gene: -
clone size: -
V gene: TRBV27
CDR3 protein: CASSLKGRNTEAFF
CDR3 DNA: TGTGCCAGCAGTTTAAAAGGGAGGAACACTGAAGCTTTCTTT

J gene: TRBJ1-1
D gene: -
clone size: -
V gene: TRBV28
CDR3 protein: CASSSWGYTEAFF
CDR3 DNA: TGTGCCAGCAGTTCCTGGGGGTACACTGAAGCTTTCTTT

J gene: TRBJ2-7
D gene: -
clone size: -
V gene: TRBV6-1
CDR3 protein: CASSAKSGRYGEQYF
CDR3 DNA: TGTGCCAGCAGCGCTAAGTCAGGGAGATATGGCGAGCAGTACTTC

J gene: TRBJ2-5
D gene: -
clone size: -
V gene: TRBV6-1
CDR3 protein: CASSEAPDSQETQYF
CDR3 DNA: TGTGCCAGCAGTGAAGCGCCTGACAGCCAAGAGACCCAGTACTTC

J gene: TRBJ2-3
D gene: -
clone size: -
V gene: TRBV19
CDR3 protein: CASSTDVGTDTQYF
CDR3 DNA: TGTGCCAGTAGTACCGACGTCGGCACAGATACGCAGTATTTT

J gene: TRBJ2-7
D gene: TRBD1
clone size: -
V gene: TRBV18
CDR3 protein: CASSLFLLAGQGAGEQYF
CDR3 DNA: TGTGCCAGCTCCCTGTTCCTCCTAGCCGGACAGGGGGCCGGCGAGCAGTACTTC

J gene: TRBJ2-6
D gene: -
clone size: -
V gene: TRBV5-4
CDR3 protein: CASSFPGPSGANVLTF
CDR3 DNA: TGTGCCAGCAGCTTTCCAGGACCCTCTGGGGCCAACGTCCTGACTTTC

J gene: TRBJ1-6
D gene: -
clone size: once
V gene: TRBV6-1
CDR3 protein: CASSEYPSGSGMSYNSPLHF
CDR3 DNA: TGTGCCAGCAGTGAATATCCAAGCGGGTCAGGGATGTCCTATAATTCACCCCTCCACTTT

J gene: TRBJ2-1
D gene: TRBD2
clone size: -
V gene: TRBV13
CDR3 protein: CASSWTSGSSYNEQFF
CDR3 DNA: TGTGCCAGCAGCTGGACTAGCGGGAGCTCCTACAATGAGCAGTTCTTC

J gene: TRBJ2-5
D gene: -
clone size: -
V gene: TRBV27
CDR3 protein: CASSPRGQGGPQYF
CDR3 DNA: TGTGCCAGCAGTCCCCGGGGTCAAGGTGGGCCCCAGTACTTC